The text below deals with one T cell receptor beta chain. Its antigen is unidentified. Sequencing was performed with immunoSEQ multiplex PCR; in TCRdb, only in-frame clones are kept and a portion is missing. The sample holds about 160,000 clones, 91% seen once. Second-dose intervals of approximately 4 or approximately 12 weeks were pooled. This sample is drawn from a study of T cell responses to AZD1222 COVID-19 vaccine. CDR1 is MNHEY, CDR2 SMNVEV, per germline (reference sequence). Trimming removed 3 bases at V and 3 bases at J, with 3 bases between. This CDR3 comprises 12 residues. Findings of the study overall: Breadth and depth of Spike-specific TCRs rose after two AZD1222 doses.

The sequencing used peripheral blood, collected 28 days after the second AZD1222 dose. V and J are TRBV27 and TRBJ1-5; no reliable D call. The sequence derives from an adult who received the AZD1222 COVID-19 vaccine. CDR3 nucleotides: TGTGCCAGCAGTTTGCCCAATCAGCCCCAGCATTTT. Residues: CASSLPNQPQHF.